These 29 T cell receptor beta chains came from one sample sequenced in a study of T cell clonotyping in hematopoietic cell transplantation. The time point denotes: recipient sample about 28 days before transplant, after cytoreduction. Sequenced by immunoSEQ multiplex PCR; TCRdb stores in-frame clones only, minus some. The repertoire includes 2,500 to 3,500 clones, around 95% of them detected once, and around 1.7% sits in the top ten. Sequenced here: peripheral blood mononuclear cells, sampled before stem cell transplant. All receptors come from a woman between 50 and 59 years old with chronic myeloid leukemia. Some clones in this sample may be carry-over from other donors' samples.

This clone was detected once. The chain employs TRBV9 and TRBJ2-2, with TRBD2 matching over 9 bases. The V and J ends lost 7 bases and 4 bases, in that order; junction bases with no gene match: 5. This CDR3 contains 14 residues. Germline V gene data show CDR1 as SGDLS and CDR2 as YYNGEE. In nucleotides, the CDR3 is TGTGCCAGCCGACTAGCGGAAGCCACCGGGGAGCTGTTTTTT. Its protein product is CASRLAEATGELFF.

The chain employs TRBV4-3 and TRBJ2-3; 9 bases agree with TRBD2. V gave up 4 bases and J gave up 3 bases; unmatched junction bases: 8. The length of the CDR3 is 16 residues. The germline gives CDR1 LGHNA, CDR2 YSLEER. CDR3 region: CASSPLESGGTDTQYF. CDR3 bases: TGCGCCAGCAGCCCCCTTGAAAGCGGGGGGACAGATACGCAGTATTTT.

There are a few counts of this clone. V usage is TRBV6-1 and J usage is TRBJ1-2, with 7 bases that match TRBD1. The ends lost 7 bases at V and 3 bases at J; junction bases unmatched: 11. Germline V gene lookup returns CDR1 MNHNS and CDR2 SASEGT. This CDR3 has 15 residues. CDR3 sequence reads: CASITGTADYYGYTF. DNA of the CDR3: TGTGCCAGCATTACCGGGACAGCCGATTACTATGGCTACACCTTC.

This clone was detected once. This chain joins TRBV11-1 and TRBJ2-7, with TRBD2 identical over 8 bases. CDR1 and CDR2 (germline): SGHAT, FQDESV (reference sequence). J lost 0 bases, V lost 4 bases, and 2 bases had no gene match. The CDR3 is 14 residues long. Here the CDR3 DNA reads TGTGCCAGCAGCTACGGGGGGGACTCCTACGAGCAGTACTTC. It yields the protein CASSYGGDSYEQYF.

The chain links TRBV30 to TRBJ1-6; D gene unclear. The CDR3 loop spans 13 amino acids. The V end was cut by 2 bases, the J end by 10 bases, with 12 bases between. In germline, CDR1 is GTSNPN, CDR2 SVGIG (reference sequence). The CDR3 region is CAWSPQLRSPLHF. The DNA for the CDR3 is TGTGCCTGGAGTCCTCAGCTTAGGTCACCCCTCCACTTT.

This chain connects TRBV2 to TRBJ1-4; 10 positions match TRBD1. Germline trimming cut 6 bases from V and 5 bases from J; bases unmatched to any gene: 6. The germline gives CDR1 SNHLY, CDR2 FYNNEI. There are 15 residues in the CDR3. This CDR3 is CASSIRDRGNEKLFF. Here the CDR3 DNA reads TGTGCCAGCAGCATCCGGGACAGGGGAAATGAAAAACTGTTTTTT.

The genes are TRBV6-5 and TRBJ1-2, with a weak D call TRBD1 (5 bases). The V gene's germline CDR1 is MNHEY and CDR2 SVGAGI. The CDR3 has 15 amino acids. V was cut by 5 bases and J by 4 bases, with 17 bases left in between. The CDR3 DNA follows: TGTGCCAGCAGTCAATCGACCGGGACGGTCTATGGCTACACCTTC. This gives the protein CASSQSTGTVYGYTF.

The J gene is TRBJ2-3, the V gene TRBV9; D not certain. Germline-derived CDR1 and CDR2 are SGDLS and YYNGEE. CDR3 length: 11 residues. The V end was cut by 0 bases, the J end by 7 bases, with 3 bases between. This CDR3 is CASSVDYTQYF. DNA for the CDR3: TGTGCCAGCAGCGTAGACTATACGCAGTATTTT.

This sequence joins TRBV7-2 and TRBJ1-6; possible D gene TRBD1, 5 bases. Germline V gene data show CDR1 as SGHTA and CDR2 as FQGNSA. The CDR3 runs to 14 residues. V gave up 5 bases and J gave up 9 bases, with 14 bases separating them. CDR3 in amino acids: CASSPRRGGSPLHF. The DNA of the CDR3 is TGTGCCAGCAGCCCTCGACGTGGGGGTTCACCCCTCCACTTT.

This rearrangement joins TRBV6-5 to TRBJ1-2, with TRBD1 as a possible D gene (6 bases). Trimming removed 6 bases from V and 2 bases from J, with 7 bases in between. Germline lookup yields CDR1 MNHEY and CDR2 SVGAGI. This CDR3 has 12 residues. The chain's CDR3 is CASRRGNYGYTF. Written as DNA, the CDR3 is TGTGCCAGCAGAAGGGGGAACTATGGCTACACCTTC.

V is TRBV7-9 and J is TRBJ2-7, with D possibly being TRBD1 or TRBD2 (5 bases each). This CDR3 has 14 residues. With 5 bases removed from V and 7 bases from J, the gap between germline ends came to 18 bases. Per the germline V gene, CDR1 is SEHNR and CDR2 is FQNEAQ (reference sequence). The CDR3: CASSPREGTGEQYF. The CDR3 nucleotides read TGTGCCAGCAGCCCTCGCGAGGGGACCGGGGAGCAGTACTTC.

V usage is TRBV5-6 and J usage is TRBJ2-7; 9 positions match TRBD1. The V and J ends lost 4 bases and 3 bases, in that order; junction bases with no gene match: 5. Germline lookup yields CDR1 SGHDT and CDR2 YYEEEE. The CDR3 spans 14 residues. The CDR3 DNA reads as TGTGCCAGCAGCGGGGACAGGGAACTCTACGAGCAGTACTTC. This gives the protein CASSGDRELYEQYF.

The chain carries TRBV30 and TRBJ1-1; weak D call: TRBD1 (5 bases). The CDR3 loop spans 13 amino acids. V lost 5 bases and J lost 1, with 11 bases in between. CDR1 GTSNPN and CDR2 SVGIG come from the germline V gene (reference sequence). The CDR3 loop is CAWRRVRNTEAFF. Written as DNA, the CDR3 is TGTGCCTGGCGCAGGGTCAGGAACACTGAAGCTTTCTTT.

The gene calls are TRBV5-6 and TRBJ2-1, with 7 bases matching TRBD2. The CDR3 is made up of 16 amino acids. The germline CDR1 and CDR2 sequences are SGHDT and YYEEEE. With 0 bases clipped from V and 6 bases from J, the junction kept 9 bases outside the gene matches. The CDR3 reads CASSLASRGSINEQFF. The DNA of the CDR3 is TGTGCCAGCAGCTTGGCTTCTCGCGGGAGTATCAATGAGCAGTTCTTC.

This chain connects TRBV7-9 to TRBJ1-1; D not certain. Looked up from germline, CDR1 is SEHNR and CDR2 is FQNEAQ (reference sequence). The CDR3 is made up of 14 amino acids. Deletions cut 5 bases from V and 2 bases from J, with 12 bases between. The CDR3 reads CASSPPRDNTEAFF. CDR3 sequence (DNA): TGTGCCAGCAGCCCTCCTCGAGATAACACTGAAGCTTTCTTT.

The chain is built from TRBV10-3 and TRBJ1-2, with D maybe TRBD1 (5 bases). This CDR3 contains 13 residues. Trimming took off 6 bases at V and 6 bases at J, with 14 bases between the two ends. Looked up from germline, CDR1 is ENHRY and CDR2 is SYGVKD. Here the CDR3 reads CAISTLVGDGYTF. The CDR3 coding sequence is TGTGCCATCAGCACCCTGGTAGGGGATGGCTACACCTTC.

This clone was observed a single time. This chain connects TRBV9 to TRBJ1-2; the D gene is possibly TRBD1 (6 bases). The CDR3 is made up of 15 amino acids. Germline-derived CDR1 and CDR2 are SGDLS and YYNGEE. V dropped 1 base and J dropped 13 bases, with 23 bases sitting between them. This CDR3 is CASSVFLRGFASRTF. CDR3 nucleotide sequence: TGTGCCAGCAGCGTATTTTTAAGGGGGTTCGCTTCGCGCACCTTC.

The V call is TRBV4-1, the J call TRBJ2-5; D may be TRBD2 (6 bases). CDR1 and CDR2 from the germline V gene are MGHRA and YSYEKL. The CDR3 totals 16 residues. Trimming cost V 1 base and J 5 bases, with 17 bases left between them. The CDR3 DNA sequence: TGCGCCAGCAGCCAAGGTGGAGGGAAGAGGGACGAGACCCAGTACTTC. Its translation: CASSQGGGKRDETQYF.

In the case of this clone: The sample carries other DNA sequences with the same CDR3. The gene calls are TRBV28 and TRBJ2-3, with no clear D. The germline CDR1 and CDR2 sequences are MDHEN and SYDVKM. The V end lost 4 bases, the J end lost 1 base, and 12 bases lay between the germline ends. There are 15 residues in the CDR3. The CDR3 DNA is TGTGCCAGCAGTTCTCTAGGAAGGGGCACAGATACGCAGTATTTT. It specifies CASSSLGRGTDTQYF.

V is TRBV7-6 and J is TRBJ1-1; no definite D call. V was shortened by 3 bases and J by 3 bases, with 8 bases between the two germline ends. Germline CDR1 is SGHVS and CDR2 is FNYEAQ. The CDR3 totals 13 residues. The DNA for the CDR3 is TGTGCCAGCAGCTTCCAGAGTTACACTGAAGCTTTCTTT. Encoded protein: CASSFQSYTEAFF.

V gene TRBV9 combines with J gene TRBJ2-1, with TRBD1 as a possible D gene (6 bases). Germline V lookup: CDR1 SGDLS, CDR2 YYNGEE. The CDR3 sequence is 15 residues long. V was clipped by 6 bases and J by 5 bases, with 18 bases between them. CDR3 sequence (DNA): TGTGCCAGCACAGTCCAGGGGAACCCAAACAATGAGCAGTTCTTC. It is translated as CASTVQGNPNNEQFF. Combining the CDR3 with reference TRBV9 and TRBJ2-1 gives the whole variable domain DSGVTQTPKHLITATGQRVTLRCSPRSGDLSVYWYQQSLDQGLQFLIQYYNGEERAKGNILERFSAQQFPDLHSELNLSSLELGDSALYFCASTVQGNPNNEQFFGPGTRLTVL.

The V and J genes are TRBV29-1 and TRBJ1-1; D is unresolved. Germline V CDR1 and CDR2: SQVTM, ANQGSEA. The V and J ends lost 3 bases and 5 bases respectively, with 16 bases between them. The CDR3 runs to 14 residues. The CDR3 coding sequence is TGCAGCGTTGAGCCTCACGGAGGGAGAACTGAAGCTTTCTTT. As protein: CSVEPHGGRTEAFF.

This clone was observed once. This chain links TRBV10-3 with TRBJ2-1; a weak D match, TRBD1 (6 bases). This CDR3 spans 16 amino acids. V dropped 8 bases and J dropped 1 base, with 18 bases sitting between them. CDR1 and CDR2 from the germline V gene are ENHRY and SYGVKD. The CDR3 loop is CAIGAGAPRSYNEQFF. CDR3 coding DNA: TGTGCCATCGGGGCAGGGGCCCCTCGGTCCTACAATGAGCAGTTCTTC.

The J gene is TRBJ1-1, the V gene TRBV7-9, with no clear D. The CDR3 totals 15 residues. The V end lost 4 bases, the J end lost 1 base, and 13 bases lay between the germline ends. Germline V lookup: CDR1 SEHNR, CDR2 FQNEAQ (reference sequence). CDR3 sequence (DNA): TGTGCCAGCAGCTCCGAGACATCCGCGAACACTGAAGCTTTCTTT. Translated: CASSSETSANTEAFF.

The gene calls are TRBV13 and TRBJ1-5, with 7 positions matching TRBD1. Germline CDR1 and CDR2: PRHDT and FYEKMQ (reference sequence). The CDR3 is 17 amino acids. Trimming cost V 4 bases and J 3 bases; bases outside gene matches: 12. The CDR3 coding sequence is TGTGCCAGCAGCTACGGCGGGGCAGGGGGTCTCAATCAGCCCCAGCATTTT. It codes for CASSYGGAGGLNQPQHF.

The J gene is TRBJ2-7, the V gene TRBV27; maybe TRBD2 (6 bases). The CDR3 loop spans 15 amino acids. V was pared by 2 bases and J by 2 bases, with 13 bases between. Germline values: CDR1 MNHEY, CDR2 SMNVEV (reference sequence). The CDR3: CASSLRAQRAYEQYF. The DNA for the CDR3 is TGTGCCAGCAGTTTACGGGCCCAGCGGGCCTACGAGCAGTACTTC.

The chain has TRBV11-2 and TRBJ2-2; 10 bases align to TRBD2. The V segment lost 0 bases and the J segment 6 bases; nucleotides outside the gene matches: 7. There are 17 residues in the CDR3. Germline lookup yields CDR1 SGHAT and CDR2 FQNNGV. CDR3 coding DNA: TGTGCCAGCAGCTTAGAGCTTGGGCTAGCGGGAGCCGGGGAGCTGTTTTTT. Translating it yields CASSLELGLAGAGELFF.

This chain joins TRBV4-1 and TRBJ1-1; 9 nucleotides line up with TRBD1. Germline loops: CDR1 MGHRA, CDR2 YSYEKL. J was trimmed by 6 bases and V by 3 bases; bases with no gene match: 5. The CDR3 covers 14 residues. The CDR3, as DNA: TGCGCCAGCAGCCACGGGACAGGGATCCCTGAAGCTTTCTTT. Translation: CASSHGTGIPEAFF.

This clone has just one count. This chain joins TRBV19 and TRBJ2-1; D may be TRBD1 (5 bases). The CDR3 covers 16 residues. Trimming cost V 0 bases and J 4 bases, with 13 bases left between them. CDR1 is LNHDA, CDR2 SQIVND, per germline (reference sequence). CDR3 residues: CASSIEVGALYNEQFF. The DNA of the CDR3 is TGTGCCAGTAGTATAGAGGTAGGGGCCCTATACAATGAGCAGTTCTTC. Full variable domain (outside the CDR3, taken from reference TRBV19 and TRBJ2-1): DGGITQSPKYLFRKEGQNVTLSCEQNLNHDAMYWYRQDPGQGLRLIYYSQIVNDFQKGDIAEGYSVSREKKESFPLTVTSAQKNPTAFYLCASSIEVGALYNEQFFGPGTRLTVL.